The source of this T cell receptor beta chain is a study of control samples from healthy donors and cancer patients. CDR3 length: 15 amino acids. V lost 0 bases and J 2 bases, leaving 11 bases between the germline ends. The germline V gene encodes CDR1 SGDLS and CDR2 YYNGEE. The data were produced by immunoSEQ multiplex PCR, yet TCRdb's version contains in-frame clones alone and is incomplete. The data hold about 220,000 clones, with over 90% observed a single time. The sequenced material came from blood. The source is a man in his fifties or sixties in good health. The gene calls are TRBV9 and TRBJ1-1; D call uncertain. The CDR3 region has the DNA TGTGCCAGCAGCGTAGATGCCCCACCCAACACTGAAGCTTTCTTT. It yields the protein CASSVDAPPNTEAFF.